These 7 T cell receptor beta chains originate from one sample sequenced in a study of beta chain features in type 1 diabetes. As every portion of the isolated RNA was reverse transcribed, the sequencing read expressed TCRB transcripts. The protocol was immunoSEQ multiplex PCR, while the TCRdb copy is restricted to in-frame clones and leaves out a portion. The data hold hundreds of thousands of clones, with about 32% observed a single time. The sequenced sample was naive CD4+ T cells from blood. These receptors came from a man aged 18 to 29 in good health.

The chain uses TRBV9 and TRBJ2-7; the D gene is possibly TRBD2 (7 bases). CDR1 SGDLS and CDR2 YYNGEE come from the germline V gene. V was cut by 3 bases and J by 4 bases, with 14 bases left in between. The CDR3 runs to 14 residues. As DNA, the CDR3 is TGTGCCAGCAGCGCCTTGGGGGGGCGGTACGAGCAGTACTTC. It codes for CASSALGGRYEQYF.

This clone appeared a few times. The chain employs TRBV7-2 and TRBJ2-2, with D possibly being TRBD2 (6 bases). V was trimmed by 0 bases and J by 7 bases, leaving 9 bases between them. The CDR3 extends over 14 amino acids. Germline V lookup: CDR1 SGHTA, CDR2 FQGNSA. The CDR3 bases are TGTGCCAGCAGCTTAGCGGGCGGGATCGGGGAGCTGTTTTTT. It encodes CASSLAGGIGELFF.

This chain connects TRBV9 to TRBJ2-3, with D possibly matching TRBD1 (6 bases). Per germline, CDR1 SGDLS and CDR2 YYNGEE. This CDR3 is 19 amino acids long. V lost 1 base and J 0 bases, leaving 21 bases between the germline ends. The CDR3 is CASSVSPGREGVSTDTQYF. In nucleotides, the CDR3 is TGTGCCAGCAGCGTAAGCCCCGGAAGAGAGGGGGTAAGCACAGATACGCAGTATTTT.

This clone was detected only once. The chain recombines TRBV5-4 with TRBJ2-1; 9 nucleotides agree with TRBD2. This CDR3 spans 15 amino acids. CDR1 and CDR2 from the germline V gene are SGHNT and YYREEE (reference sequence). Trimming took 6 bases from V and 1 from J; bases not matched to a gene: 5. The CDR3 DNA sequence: TGTGCCAGCATACCTAGCGGGGATTCCTACAATGAGCAGTTCTTC. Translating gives CASIPSGDSYNEQFF.

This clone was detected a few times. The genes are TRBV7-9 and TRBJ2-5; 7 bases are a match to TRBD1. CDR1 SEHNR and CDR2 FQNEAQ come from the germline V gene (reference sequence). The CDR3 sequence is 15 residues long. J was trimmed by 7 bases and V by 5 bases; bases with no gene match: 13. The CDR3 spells CASSATGVTGGTQYF. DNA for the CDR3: TGTGCCAGCAGCGCCACAGGGGTAACGGGCGGGACCCAGTACTTC.

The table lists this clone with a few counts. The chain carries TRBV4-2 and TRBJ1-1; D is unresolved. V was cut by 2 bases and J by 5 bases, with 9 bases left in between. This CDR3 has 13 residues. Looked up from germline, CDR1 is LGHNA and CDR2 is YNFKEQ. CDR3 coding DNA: TGTGCCAGCAGCCAAAGGTCGCTGACTGAAGCTTTCTTT. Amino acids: CASSQRSLTEAFF.

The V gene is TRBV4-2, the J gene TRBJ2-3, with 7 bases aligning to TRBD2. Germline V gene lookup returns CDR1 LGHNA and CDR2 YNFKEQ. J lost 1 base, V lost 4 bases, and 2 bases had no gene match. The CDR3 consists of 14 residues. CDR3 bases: TGTGCCAGCAGCCCCACTAGCGGCACAGATACGCAGTATTTT. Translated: CASSPTSGTDTQYF.